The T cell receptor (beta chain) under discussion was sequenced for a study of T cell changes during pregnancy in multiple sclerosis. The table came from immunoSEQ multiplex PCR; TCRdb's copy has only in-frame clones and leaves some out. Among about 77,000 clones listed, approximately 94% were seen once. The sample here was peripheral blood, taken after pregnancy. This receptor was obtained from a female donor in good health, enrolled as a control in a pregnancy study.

CDR3 sequence: CSASSDTQYF. In DNA, the CDR3 is TGCAGTGCTAGCTCAGATACGCAGTATTTT. The chain employs TRBV20-1 and TRBJ2-3; D gene uncertain. CDR1 DFQATT and CDR2 SNEGSKA come from the germline V gene (reference sequence). Trimming took off 3 bases at V and 4 bases at J, with 2 bases between the two ends. CDR3 length equals 10 residues.